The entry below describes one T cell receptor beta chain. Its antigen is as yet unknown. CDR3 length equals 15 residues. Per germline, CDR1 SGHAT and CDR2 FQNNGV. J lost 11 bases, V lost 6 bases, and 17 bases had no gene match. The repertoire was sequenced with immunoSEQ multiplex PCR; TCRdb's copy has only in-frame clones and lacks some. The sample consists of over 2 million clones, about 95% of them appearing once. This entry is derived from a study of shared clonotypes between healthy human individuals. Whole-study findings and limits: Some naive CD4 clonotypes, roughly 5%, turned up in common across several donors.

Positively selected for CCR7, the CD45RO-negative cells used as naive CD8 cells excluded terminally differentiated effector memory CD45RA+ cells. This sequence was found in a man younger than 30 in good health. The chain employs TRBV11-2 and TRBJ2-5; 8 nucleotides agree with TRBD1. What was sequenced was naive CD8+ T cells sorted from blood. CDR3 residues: CASRASDRADPKQYF. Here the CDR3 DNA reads TGTGCCAGCAGGGCCTCGGACAGGGCTGACCCTAAGCAGTACTTC. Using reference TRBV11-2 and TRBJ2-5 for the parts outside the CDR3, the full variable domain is EAGVAQSPRYKIIEKRQSVAFWCNPISGHATLYWYQQILGQGPKLLIQFQNNGVVDDSQLPKDRFSAERLKGVDSTLKIQPAKLEDSAVYLCASRASDRADPKQYFGPGTRLLVL.